This record looks at one T cell receptor (beta chain) sequence and its context. The sample is drawn from a study of blood T cell repertoires in COVID-19. Original handling: The assay estimated nucleated cells by amplifying reference gene primers. Profiled with immunoSEQ multiplex PCR; TCRdb holds only in-frame clones, not every one. D and trimming come from the DNA, and the V and J calls and clone size come from that table. The sample includes a few hundred thousand clones, around 84% seen only once; the top ten take approximately 2.9%. Sequenced input: peripheral blood. This sequence was found in a human donor in a cohort sampled during active COVID-19.

Here the CDR3 reads CASSLGALDGYTF. CDR3 coding DNA: TGTGCCAGCAGCTTAGGGGCCTTAGATGGCTACACCTTC. The rearrangement joins TRBV7-9 to TRBJ1-2; D is ambiguous. The germline gives CDR1 SEHNR, CDR2 FQNEAQ (reference sequence). The CDR3 is 13 residues long. Trimming stripped 1 base from V and 6 bases from J, with 9 bases between.